This entry features one TCR beta chain sequence. Its antigen is not known. The data were produced by immunoSEQ multiplex PCR, yet TCRdb's version contains in-frame clones alone and is incomplete. The sample consists of 450,000 to 550,000 clones, about 89% of them appearing once. The sample is drawn from a study of Ad26.COV2.S vaccination and SARS-CoV-2 variants. General study results and limits: Responses of T cells in total may have been underestimated by the TCR breadth and depth analyses.

The CDR3 totals 15 residues. V shed 2 bases, J shed 7 bases, and the junction held 9 bases outside the gene matches. Germline V gene data show CDR1 as SGDLS and CDR2 as YYNGEE. Treatment denoted: some 19 received Ad26.COV2.S at low or high dose, single or two shots; roughly five received placebo; per-sample allocation not given. Samples were taken on day 63 after the first vaccine or placebo injection. This chain uses TRBV9 with TRBJ2-1, with 7 bases that match TRBD2. The sample consisted of peripheral blood, taken in a trial of Ad26.COV2.S vaccine versus placebo. This receptor was identified in a person between 18 and 65 years old who received the Ad26.COV2.S COVID-19 vaccine or a placebo. For the CDR3, the DNA is TGTGCCAGCAGCGTTCGCGGGAGCAGGTGGAATGAGCAGTTCTTC. Its translation: CASSVRGSRWNEQFF.